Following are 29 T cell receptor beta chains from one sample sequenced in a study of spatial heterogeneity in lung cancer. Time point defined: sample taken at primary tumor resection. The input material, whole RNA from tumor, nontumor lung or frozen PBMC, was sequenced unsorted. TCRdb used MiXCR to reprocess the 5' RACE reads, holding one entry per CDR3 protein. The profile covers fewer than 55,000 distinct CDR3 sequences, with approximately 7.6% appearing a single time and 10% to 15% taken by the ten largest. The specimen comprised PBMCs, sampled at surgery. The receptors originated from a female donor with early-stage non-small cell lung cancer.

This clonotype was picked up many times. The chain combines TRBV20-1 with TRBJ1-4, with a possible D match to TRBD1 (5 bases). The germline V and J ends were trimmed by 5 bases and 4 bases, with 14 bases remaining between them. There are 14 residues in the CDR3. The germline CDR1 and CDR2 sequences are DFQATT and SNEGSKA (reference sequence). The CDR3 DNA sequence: TGCAGTGCTGCAACCGGGACGGGTAATGAAAAACTGTTTTTT. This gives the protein CSAATGTGNEKLFF.

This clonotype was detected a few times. In DNA form, the CDR3 reads TGCGCCAGCAGCCAAAATAGCGGGGGGGATGGCACCCAGTACTTC. This codes for CASSQNSGGDGTQYF. The chain carries TRBV4-3 and TRBJ2-5, with 11 positions matching TRBD2. Germline trimming cut 2 bases from V and 8 bases from J; bases unmatched to any gene: 7. The CDR3 runs 15 residues. The germline V gene encodes CDR1 LGHNA and CDR2 YSLEER.

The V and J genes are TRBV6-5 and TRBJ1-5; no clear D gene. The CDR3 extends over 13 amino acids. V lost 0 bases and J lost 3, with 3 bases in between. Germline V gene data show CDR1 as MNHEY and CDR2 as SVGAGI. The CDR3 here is CASSYSTNQPQHF. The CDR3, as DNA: TGTGCCAGCAGTTACTCAACCAATCAGCCCCAGCATTTT.

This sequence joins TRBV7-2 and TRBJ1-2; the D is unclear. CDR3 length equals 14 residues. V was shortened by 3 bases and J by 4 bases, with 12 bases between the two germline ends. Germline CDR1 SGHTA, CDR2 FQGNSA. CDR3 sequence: CASSFGPQGYGYTF. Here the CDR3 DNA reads TGTGCCAGCAGCTTCGGACCGCAAGGCTATGGCTACACCTTC.

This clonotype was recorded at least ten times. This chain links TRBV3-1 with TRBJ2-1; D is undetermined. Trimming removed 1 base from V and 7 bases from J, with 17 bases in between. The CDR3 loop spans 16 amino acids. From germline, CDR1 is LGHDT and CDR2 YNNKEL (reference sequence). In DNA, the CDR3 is TGTGCCAGCAGCCAAGTTTCGGCTACTCCTCAAAATGAGCAGTTCTTC. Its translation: CASSQVSATPQNEQFF.

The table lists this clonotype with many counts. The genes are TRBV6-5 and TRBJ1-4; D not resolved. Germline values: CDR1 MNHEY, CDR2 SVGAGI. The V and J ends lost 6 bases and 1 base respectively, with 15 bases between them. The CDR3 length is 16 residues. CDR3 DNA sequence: TGTGCCAGCAGGACCTCCCTGCTGGGAACTAATGAAAAACTGTTTTTT. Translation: CASRTSLLGTNEKLFF.

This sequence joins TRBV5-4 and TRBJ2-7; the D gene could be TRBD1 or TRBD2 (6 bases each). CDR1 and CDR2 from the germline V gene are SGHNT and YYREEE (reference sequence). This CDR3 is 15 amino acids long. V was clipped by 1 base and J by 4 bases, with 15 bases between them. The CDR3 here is CASSLSGAPAYEQYF. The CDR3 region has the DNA TGTGCCAGCAGCTTGTCGGGGGCCCCAGCTTACGAGCAGTACTTC.

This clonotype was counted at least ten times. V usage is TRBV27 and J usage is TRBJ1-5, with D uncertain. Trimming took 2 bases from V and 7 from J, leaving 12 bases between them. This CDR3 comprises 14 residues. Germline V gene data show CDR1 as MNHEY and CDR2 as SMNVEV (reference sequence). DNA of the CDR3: TGTGCCAGCAGTTTAGGGTCCGCTGGGCAGCCCCAGCATTTT. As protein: CASSLGSAGQPQHF.

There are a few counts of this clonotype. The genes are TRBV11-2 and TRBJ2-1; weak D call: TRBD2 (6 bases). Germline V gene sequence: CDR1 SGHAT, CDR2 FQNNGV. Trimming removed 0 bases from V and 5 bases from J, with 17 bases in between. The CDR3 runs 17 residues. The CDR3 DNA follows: TGTGCCAGCAGCTTAGACTATTCTAGCGCGTCCCACAATGAGCAGTTCTTC. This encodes CASSLDYSSASHNEQFF.

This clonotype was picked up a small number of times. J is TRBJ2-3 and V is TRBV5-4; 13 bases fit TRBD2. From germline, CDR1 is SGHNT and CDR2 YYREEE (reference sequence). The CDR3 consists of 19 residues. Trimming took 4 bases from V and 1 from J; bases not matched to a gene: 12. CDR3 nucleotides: TGTGCCAGCAGCCCGAGACTAGCGGGGGGCCGATCCCGCACAGATACGCAGTATTTT. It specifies CASSPRLAGGRSRTDTQYF.

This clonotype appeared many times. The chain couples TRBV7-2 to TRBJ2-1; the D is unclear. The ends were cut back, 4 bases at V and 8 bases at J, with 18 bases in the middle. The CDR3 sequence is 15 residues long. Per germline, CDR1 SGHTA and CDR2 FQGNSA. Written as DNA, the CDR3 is TGTGCCAGCAGCTCTTCCTACTCGTCCGAGGATGAGCAGTTCTTC. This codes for CASSSSYSSEDEQFF.

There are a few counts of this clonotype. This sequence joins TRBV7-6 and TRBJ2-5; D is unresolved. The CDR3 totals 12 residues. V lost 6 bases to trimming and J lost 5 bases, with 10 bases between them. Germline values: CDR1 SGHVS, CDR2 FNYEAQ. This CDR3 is CASSRFEETQYF. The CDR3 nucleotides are TGTGCCAGCAGTAGGTTCGAGGAGACCCAGTACTTC.

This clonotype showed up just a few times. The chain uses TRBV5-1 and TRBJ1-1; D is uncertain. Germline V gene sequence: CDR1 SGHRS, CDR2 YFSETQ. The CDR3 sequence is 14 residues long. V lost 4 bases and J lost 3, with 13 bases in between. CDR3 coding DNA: TGCGCCAGCAGCGCTTACCAGGCGGACACTGAAGCTTTCTTT. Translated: CASSAYQADTEAFF.

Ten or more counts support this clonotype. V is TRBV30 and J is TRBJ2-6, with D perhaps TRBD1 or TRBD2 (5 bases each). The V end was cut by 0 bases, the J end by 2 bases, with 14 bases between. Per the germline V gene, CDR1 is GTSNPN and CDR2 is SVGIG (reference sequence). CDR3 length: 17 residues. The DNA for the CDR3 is TGTGCCTGGAGTGTACTGGCGAGGGGTGCTGGGGCCAACGTCCTGACTTTC. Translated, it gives CAWSVLARGAGANVLTF.

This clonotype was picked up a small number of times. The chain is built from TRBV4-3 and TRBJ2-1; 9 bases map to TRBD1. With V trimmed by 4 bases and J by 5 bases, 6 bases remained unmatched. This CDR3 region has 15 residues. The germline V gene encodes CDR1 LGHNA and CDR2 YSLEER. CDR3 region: CASSRYRGRDNEQFF. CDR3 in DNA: TGCGCCAGCAGCCGATACAGGGGGCGCGACAATGAGCAGTTCTTC.

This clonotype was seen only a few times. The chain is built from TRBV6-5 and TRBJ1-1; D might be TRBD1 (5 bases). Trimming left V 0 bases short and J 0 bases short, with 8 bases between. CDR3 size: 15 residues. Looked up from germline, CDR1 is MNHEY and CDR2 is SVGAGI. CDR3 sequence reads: CASSYSGTVNTEAFF. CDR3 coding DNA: TGTGCCAGCAGTTACTCCGGGACGGTGAACACTGAAGCTTTCTTT.

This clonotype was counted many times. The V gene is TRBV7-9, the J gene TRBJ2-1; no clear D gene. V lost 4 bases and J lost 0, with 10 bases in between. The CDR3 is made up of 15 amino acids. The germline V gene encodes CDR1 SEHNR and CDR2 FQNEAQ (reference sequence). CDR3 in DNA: TGTGCCAGCAGCTGGGCGGATTCCTCCTACAATGAGCAGTTCTTC. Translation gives CASSWADSSYNEQFF.

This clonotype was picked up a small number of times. CDR3 in amino acids: CASSLFFLGGQESYEQYF. The CDR3 DNA is TGTGCCAGCAGTTTATTCTTTCTGGGAGGCCAGGAAAGTTACGAGCAGTACTTC. The rearrangement joins TRBV28 to TRBJ2-7, with D maybe TRBD2 (6 bases). Germline-derived CDR1 and CDR2 are MDHEN and SYDVKM. Trimming pared 1 base from V and 4 bases from J, leaving 23 bases between. CDR3 length: 18 amino acids.

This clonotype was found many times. The DNA for the CDR3 is TGTGCCAGCAGGACCGACAGGGGAGGTGGGGAGCTGTTTTTT. Its translation is CASRTDRGGGELFF. This chain joins TRBV2 and TRBJ2-2; 8 bases align to TRBD1. Germline trimming cut 6 bases from V and 8 bases from J; bases unmatched to any gene: 8. The CDR3 has 14 amino acids. Germline V gives CDR1 SNHLY, CDR2 FYNNEI.

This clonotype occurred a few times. The CDR3 here is CASSKLGLAGFYNEQFF. As DNA, the CDR3 is TGTGCCAGTAGTAAACTGGGCCTAGCGGGGTTTTACAATGAGCAGTTCTTC. The rearrangement uses TRBV19 and TRBJ2-1, with TRBD2 identical over 9 bases. V dropped 4 bases and J dropped 4; count of bases not matched to a gene: 11. CDR3 length: 17 amino acids. CDR1 and CDR2 from the germline V gene are LNHDA and SQIVND (reference sequence).

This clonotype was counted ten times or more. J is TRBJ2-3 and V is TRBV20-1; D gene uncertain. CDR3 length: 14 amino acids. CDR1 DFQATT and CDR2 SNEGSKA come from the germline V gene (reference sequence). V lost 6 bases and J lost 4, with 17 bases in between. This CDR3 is CSAPPAYKADTQYF. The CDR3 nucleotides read TGCAGTGCGCCCCCGGCCTATAAGGCAGATACGCAGTATTTT.

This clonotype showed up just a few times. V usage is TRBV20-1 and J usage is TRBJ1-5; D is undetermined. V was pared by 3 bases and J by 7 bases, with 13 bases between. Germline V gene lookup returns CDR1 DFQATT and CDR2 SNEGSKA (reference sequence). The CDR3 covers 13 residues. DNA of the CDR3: TGCAGTGCTAGGTCCCGGTACCCGCAGCCCCAGCATTTT. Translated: CSARSRYPQPQHF.

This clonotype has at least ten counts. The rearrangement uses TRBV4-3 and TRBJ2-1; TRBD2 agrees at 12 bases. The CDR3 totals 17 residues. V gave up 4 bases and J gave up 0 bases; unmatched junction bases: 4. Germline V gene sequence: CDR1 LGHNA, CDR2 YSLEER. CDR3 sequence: CASSLLLAGGSYNEQFF. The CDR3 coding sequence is TGCGCCAGCAGCCTCTTACTAGCGGGGGGCTCCTACAATGAGCAGTTCTTC.

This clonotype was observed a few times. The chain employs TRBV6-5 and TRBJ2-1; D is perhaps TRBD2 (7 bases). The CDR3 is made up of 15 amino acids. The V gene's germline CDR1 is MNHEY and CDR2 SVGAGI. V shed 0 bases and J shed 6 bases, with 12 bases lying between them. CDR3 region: CASSYSLGGANEQFF. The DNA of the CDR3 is TGTGCCAGCAGTTACTCTTTGGGGGGGGCCAATGAGCAGTTCTTC.

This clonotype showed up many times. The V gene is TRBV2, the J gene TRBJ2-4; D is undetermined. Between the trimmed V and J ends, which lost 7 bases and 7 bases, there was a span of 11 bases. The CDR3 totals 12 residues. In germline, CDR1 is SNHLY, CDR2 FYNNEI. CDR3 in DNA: TGTGCCAGCAAGTACGGCGCGAACATTCAGTACTTC. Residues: CASKYGANIQYF.

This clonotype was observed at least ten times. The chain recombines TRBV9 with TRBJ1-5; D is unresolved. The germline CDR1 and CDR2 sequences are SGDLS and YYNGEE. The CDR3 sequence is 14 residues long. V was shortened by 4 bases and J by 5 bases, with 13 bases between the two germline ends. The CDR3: CASSPAGNHQPQHF. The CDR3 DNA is TGTGCCAGCAGCCCCGCGGGTAATCATCAGCCCCAGCATTTT.

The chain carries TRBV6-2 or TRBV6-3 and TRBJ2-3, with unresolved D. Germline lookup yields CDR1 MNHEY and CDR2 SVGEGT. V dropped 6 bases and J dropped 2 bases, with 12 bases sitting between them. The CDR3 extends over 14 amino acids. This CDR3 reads CASSPPDSTDTQYF. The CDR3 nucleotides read TGTGCCAGCAGCCCCCCGGATTCCACAGATACGCAGTATTTT.

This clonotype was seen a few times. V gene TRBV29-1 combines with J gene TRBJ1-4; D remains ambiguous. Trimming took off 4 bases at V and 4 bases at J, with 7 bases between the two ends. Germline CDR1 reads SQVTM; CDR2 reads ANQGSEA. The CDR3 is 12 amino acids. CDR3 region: CSVAGNNEKLFF. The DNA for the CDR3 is TGCAGCGTTGCCGGGAATAATGAAAAACTGTTTTTT.

CDR3 protein: CASSHPPQAGSTDTQYF. The CDR3 DNA reads TGCGCCAGCAGCCACCCTCCCCAAGCAGGAAGCACAGATACGCAGTATTTT. The chain couples TRBV5-1 to TRBJ2-3; the D is unclear. The V end lost 4 bases, the J end lost 0 bases, and 18 bases lay between the germline ends. CDR1 is SGHRS, CDR2 YFSETQ, per germline. The CDR3 covers 17 residues.